This T cell receptor beta chain was identified in a study of Graves' ophthalmopathy and Graves' hyperthyroidism. Study findings and constraints: Clonotypes were expanded in thyroid at above 0.001 frequency, and most also appeared in blood. As the model predicted ophthalmopathy progression, it achieved a sensitivity of roughly 69% and a specificity of 72.22%.

This clonotype was counted between two and nine times. Its antigen is as yet unknown. The authors amplified TCR beta CDR3 regions, and they did so from RNA transcripts for repertoire sequencing. In the first round, RT-PCR was carried out with HTBI primers, and a multiplex PCR formed the second round. TCRdb re-called the multiplex PCR reads through MiXCR, storing one row per CDR3 protein. The repertoire consists of over a million distinct CDR3 sequences, with about 36% occurring once and the leading ten covering around 10%. Patients with other autoimmune diseases, uncontrolled infections, pregnancy or lactation were excluded. The V gene lost 2 bases and the J gene lost 2 bases, with 16 bases spanning the gap. Germline V gene data show CDR1 as DFQATT and CDR2 as SNEGSKA (reference sequence). The CDR3 is 15 amino acids.

The chain combines TRBV20-1 with TRBJ2-7, with a possible D match to TRBD2 (6 bases). This TCR was recovered from an adult man with Graves' hyperthyroidism. Sequences were obtained from peripheral blood or thyroid tissue (not recorded which). The CDR3 region is CSARPYNSGTYEQYF. The CDR3 DNA reads TGCAGTGCTAGACCCTACAATAGCGGAACCTACGAGCAGTACTTC.